These 32 T cell receptor beta chains originate from one sample sequenced in a study of blood T cell repertoires in COVID-19. Sequencing was performed with immunoSEQ multiplex PCR; in TCRdb, only in-frame clones are kept and a portion is missing. The sample includes more than 350,000 clones, around 91% of them seen just once. Sequenced: PBMCs or T cells enriched from blood (not recorded which). The receptors were sampled from a man aged 18 to 30 who had recovered from COVID-19.

This clone was seen just once. The gene calls are TRBV7-9 and TRBJ2-3, with 12 bases matching TRBD2. Germline V gene lookup returns CDR1 SEHNR and CDR2 FQNEAQ (reference sequence). This CDR3 spans 16 amino acids. Trimming cost V 5 bases and J 3 bases; bases outside gene matches: 6. The CDR3 bases are TGTGCCAGCAGCCAAACTAGCGGGGGGCAAACAGATACGCAGTATTTT. Protein sequence: CASSQTSGGQTDTQYF.

The V gene is TRBV4-1, the J gene TRBJ1-1; 9 bases are a match to TRBD1. The V gene end was trimmed by 4 bases and the J gene end by 1 base; junction bases not matched to a gene: 10. In germline, CDR1 is MGHRA, CDR2 YSYEKL. The CDR3 runs to 17 residues. The CDR3 nucleotides read TGCGCCAGCAGCCCGACAGGGGGTTTTCGTAGGAACACTGAAGCTTTCTTT. Residues: CASSPTGGFRRNTEAFF.

V is TRBV19 and J is TRBJ1-2; tentative D call: TRBD1 (5 bases). The CDR3 consists of 15 residues. V dropped 3 bases and J dropped 3 bases, with 14 bases sitting between them. Germline values: CDR1 LNHDA, CDR2 SQIVND (reference sequence). The chain's CDR3 is CASSILGLGDYGYTF. The CDR3 DNA reads as TGTGCCAGTAGTATCCTGGGACTTGGGGACTATGGCTACACCTTC.

The chain couples TRBV9 to TRBJ1-1, with TRBD1 identical over 9 bases. The germline gives CDR1 SGDLS, CDR2 YYNGEE. The CDR3 totals 16 residues. J gave up 4 bases and V 4 bases, and 11 bases lay outside the gene matches. CDR3: CASSPQTGGVGTEAFF. As DNA, the CDR3 is TGTGCCAGCAGCCCCCAGACAGGGGGAGTGGGCACTGAAGCTTTCTTT.

CDR3 protein: CASSPVDSGKTDTQYF. For the CDR3, the DNA is TGTGCCAGCTCACCGGTGGACAGTGGGAAAACAGATACGCAGTATTTT. The chain carries TRBV18 and TRBJ2-3; TRBD1 might be the D (6 bases). Germline V CDR1 and CDR2: KGHSH, LQKENI. This CDR3 has 16 residues. V lost 3 bases and J 3 bases, leaving 16 bases between the germline ends. Together with reference TRBV18 and TRBJ2-3, the CDR3 gives the full variable domain: NAGVMQNPRHLVRRRGQEARLRCSPMKGHSHVYWYRQLPEEGLKFMVYLQKENIIDESGMPKERFSAEFPKEGPSILRIQQVVRGDSAAYFCASSPVDSGKTDTQYFGPGTRLTVL.

J is TRBJ1-2 and V is TRBV21-1. TRBV21-1 is deemed a pseudogene. This CDR3 is built from 14 residues. CDR3 amino acids: CASNGRKINYGYTF. The DNA of the CDR3 is TGTGCCAGCAATGGGAGGAAGATTAACTATGGCTACACCTTC.

The rearrangement joins TRBV19 to TRBJ2-7; 10 bases align to TRBD1. V lost 5 bases, J lost 4 bases, and 5 bases stayed unmatched. This CDR3 region has 14 residues. Germline-derived CDR1 and CDR2 are LNHDA and SQIVND (reference sequence). The CDR3: CASSRGTGVYEQYF. In DNA, the CDR3 is TGTGCCAGTAGTCGTGGGACAGGGGTTTACGAGCAGTACTTC.

The gene calls are TRBV7-3 and TRBJ2-5; D might be TRBD1 (6 bases). V lost 4 bases and J lost 4, with 13 bases in between. The CDR3 contains 14 residues. Germline CDR1 is SGHTA and CDR2 is FQGTGA. The CDR3 is CASSSAGTPETQYF. CDR3 nucleotide sequence: TGTGCCAGCAGCTCAGCCGGGACACCAGAGACCCAGTACTTC.

The chain links TRBV18 to TRBJ2-1; tentative D call: TRBD2 (8 bases). This CDR3 contains 16 residues. The germline gives CDR1 KGHSH, CDR2 LQKENI. V was trimmed by 3 bases and J by 11 bases, leaving 23 bases between them. The CDR3 spells CASSPNDREAGGQQFF. The CDR3 DNA reads TGTGCCAGCTCACCGAATGACAGGGAGGCGGGGGGCCAGCAGTTCTTC. Filled out from reference TRBV18 and TRBJ2-1, the complete variable domain reads NAGVMQNPRHLVRRRGQEARLRCSPMKGHSHVYWYRQLPEEGLKFMVYLQKENIIDESGMPKERFSAEFPKEGPSILRIQQVVRGDSAAYFCASSPNDREAGGQQFFGPGTRLTVL.

This clone came up once. DNA for the CDR3: TGTGCCATCAGCCCTAGGGGTTCCCACGAGCAGTACTTC. This translates into CAISPRGSHEQYF. This chain uses TRBV10-3 with TRBJ2-7; possible D gene TRBD1, 5 bases. V shed 6 bases and J shed 5 bases, with 14 bases lying between them. Per the germline V gene, CDR1 is ENHRY and CDR2 is SYGVKD. The CDR3 is 13 residues long.

The chain employs TRBV6-5 and TRBJ2-7, with D possibly matching TRBD1 (6 bases). Deletions cut 5 bases from V and 3 bases from J, with 14 bases between. Germline-derived CDR1 and CDR2 are MNHEY and SVGAGI. The CDR3 runs 14 residues. The CDR3 region is CASSPQGKGYEQYF. DNA for the CDR3: TGTGCCAGCAGTCCACAGGGAAAGGGCTACGAGCAGTACTTC.

This clone was detected a few times. The gene calls are TRBV3-1 (or the pseudogene TRBV3-2) and TRBJ1-2; D unresolved. Between the trimmed V and J ends, which lost 1 base and 6 bases, there was a span of 24 bases. This CDR3 comprises 18 residues. Germline CDR1 LGHDT, CDR2 YNNKEL (reference sequence). The CDR3 here is CASSQVPGIGWGIDGYTF. The CDR3 DNA follows: TGTGCCAGCAGCCAAGTTCCGGGGATTGGATGGGGTATCGATGGCTACACCTTC.

This sequence joins TRBV6-5 and TRBJ1-4, with 7 bases identical to TRBD1. The CDR3 runs to 12 residues. Germline V gene lookup returns CDR1 MNHEY and CDR2 SVGAGI. V lost 5 bases and J lost 11; bases outside the gene matches: 5. CDR3 residues: CASSPRDSKLFF. CDR3 bases: TGTGCCAGCAGTCCCCGGGACAGCAAACTGTTTTTT.

This clone has only a few counts. The rearrangement uses TRBV19 and TRBJ1-2; 7 bases fit TRBD1. The CDR3 has 14 amino acids. CDR1 is LNHDA and CDR2 is SQIVND in the germline V gene (reference sequence). V shed 5 bases, J shed 2 bases, and the junction held 5 bases outside the gene matches. The CDR3: CASSSQGENYGYTF. The CDR3 DNA is TGTGCCAGTAGTTCGCAGGGGGAAAACTATGGCTACACCTTC.

The gene calls are TRBV5-4 and TRBJ2-7; D is unresolved. V lost 4 bases and J 5 bases, leaving 13 bases between the germline ends. The CDR3 is 13 residues long. From germline, CDR1 is SGHNT and CDR2 YYREEE (reference sequence). The chain's CDR3 is CASSLGGGDEQYF. The CDR3 DNA reads as TGTGCCAGCAGCCTGGGTGGTGGAGACGAGCAGTACTTC. Variable domain in full (rest from reference TRBV5-4 and TRBJ2-7): ETGVTQSPTHLIKTRGQQVTLRCSSQSGHNTVSWYQQALGQGPQFIFQYYREEENGRGNFPPRFSGLQFPNYSSELNVNALELDDSALYLCASSLGGGDEQYFGPGTRLTVT.

The chain carries TRBV6-6 and TRBJ1-1; TRBD1 matches at 7 bases. The CDR3 consists of 14 residues. Germline V gene lookup returns CDR1 MNHNY and CDR2 SVGAGI (reference sequence). V shed 5 bases and J 0 bases; nucleotides not matched to a gene: 3. CDR3 bases: TGTGCCAGCAGTCGGACAGGCATGAACACTGAAGCTTTCTTT. This gives the protein CASSRTGMNTEAFF.

Comments on this clone: The sample has other DNA sequences that encode this CDR3 too. The chain uses TRBV6-5 and TRBJ2-2, with 9 bases identical to TRBD1. This CDR3 has 14 amino acids. With 6 bases clipped from V and 5 bases from J, the junction kept 4 bases outside the gene matches. Germline V gives CDR1 MNHEY, CDR2 SVGAGI. CDR3 in DNA: TGTGCCAGCAGAGGACAGGGGAATACCGGGGAGCTGTTTTTT. Encoded protein: CASRGQGNTGELFF.

The J gene is TRBJ1-6, the V gene TRBV5-1, with D unclear. Trimming removed 2 bases from V and 5 bases from J, with 17 bases in between. The germline gives CDR1 SGHRS, CDR2 YFSETQ. There are 17 residues in the CDR3. CDR3 sequence reads: CASSLSWLSNNNSPLHF. Written as DNA, the CDR3 is TGCGCCAGCAGCTTATCATGGCTTTCGAATAATAATTCACCCCTCCACTTT.

The chain has TRBV6-5 and TRBJ2-7; maybe TRBD2 (6 bases). V was shortened by 4 bases and J by 4 bases, with 11 bases between the two germline ends. Germline CDR1 reads MNHEY; CDR2 reads SVGAGI. The CDR3 is 13 residues long. The chain's CDR3 is CASSSPGVYEQYF. The CDR3 bases are TGTGCCAGCAGTTCCCCGGGAGTTTACGAGCAGTACTTC.

The J gene is TRBJ2-7, the V gene TRBV5-6, with D possibly TRBD1 on 6 matching bases. Trimming removed 4 bases from V and 3 bases from J, with 11 bases in between. The germline CDR1 and CDR2 sequences are SGHDT and YYEEEE. The CDR3 spans 13 residues. CDR3 in DNA: TGTGCCAGCAGCCGGGACACCTTCTACGAGCAGTACTTC. Residues: CASSRDTFYEQYF.

CDR3 nucleotide sequence: TGCGCCAGCAGTGACACTAGGACAGGGAGGAGAACTGAAGCTTTCTTT. Amino acid sequence: CASSDTRTGRRTEAFF. J is TRBJ1-1 and V is TRBV10-1, with 8 positions matching TRBD1. The CDR3 is 16 amino acids. Germline CDR1 reads WNHNN; CDR2 reads SYGVQD (reference sequence). Trimming cost V 3 bases and J 5 bases; bases outside gene matches: 11.

The rearrangement joins TRBV7-3 to TRBJ2-7, with TRBD1 matching over 8 bases. CDR1 and CDR2 from the germline V gene are SGHTA and FQGTGA. CDR3 length: 16 amino acids. The trim removed 2 bases at V and 5 bases at J, leaving 11 bases unmatched. CDR3: CASSLGTGNRRDEQYF. The DNA of the CDR3 is TGTGCCAGCAGCTTAGGGACAGGAAATCGAAGGGACGAGCAGTACTTC.

The chain employs TRBV18 and TRBJ1-1; 7 nucleotides align to TRBD1. This CDR3 has 14 amino acids. The germline V gene encodes CDR1 KGHSH and CDR2 LQKENI. Trimming cost V 3 bases and J 1 base; bases outside gene matches: 2. Here the CDR3 DNA reads TGTGCCAGCTCACCGACAGGGCGGAACACTGAAGCTTTCTTT. This encodes CASSPTGRNTEAFF.

The table lists this clone with a count of one. The chain uses TRBV7-9 and TRBJ2-2; maybe TRBD2 (5 bases). This CDR3 is 13 amino acids long. Germline lookup yields CDR1 SEHNR and CDR2 FQNEAQ (reference sequence). V dropped 1 base and J dropped 6 bases, with 6 bases sitting between them. CDR3 in amino acids: CASSLELAGELFF. DNA of the CDR3: TGTGCCAGCAGCTTAGAACTAGCCGGGGAGCTGTTTTTT.

The genes are TRBV9 and TRBJ2-1; no clear D. The ends were cut back, 0 bases at V and 7 bases at J, with 8 bases in the middle. The germline gives CDR1 SGDLS, CDR2 YYNGEE. CDR3 size: 13 residues. CDR3 bases: TGTGCCAGCAGCGTAGCCACATGGAATGAGCAGTTCTTC. It translates to CASSVATWNEQFF.

The chain recombines TRBV6-5 with TRBJ2-7; 12 bases align to TRBD1. This CDR3 contains 14 residues. V shed 10 bases and J 4 bases; nucleotides not matched to a gene: 8. The germline V gene has CDR1 MNHEY and CDR2 SVGAGI. Written as DNA, the CDR3 is TGTGCCACCGAACCGGGACAGGGGGCATACGAGCAGTACTTC. Its protein product is CATEPGQGAYEQYF.

The chain uses TRBV19 and TRBJ2-2; the match to TRBD2 covers 11 bases. CDR3 length: 15 residues. With V trimmed by 8 bases and J by 5 bases, 7 bases remained unmatched. Germline V lookup: CDR1 LNHDA, CDR2 SQIVND (reference sequence). The CDR3 protein is CASATGTSGTGELFF. DNA of the CDR3: TGTGCCAGTGCCACCGGGACTAGCGGTACCGGGGAGCTGTTTTTT.

V is TRBV6-5 and J is TRBJ1-1; D gene unclear. This CDR3 spans 13 amino acids. Germline V CDR1 and CDR2: MNHEY, SVGAGI. The germline V and J ends were trimmed by 2 bases and 5 bases, with 9 bases remaining between them. CDR3 residues: CASSYARMTEAFF. The CDR3 nucleotides are TGTGCCAGCAGTTACGCCAGGATGACTGAAGCTTTCTTT.

The chain carries TRBV6-4 and TRBJ2-1, with 11 nucleotides matching TRBD2. This CDR3 has 16 amino acids. Germline values: CDR1 MRHNA, CDR2 SNTAGT. V dropped 0 bases and J dropped 7; count of bases not matched to a gene: 5. The CDR3 DNA is TGTGCCAGCAGTGACTCGGGGACTAGCGGAGTAAATGAGCAGTTCTTC. Translated, it gives CASSDSGTSGVNEQFF.

The J gene is TRBJ2-3, the V gene TRBV5-1; 11 nucleotides match TRBD1. Unmatched junction bases numbered 6, after V lost 3 bases and J lost 3 bases. The CDR3 is 16 residues long. Germline V gives CDR1 SGHRS, CDR2 YFSETQ. CDR3 sequence reads: CASSSRTGGLTDTQYF. For the CDR3, the DNA is TGCGCCAGCAGCTCCCGGACAGGGGGCTTAACAGATACGCAGTATTTT.

The DNA of the CDR3 is TGTGCCAGCAGTTTCAGACTAGCGGGAGCAAGCCATGAGCAGTTCTTC. It yields the protein CASSFRLAGASHEQFF. This sequence joins TRBV27 and TRBJ2-1, with 12 bases lining up with TRBD2. Germline V gene data show CDR1 as MNHEY and CDR2 as SMNVEV (reference sequence). There are 16 residues in the CDR3. With 3 bases clipped from V and 8 bases from J, the junction kept 8 bases outside the gene matches.

J is TRBJ2-7 and V is TRBV7-2, with 9 bases identical to TRBD2. The CDR3 sequence is 17 residues long. CDR1 is SGHTA, CDR2 FQGNSA, per germline. The V gene end was trimmed by 0 bases and the J gene end by 4 bases; junction bases not matched to a gene: 10. CDR3 residues: CASSLAYDAGGGYEQYF. For the CDR3, the DNA is TGTGCCAGCAGCTTAGCGTACGACGCGGGAGGGGGTTACGAGCAGTACTTC.